A single sample gave rise to the 21 T cell receptor beta chains below, sequenced in a study of PD-L1 blockade in urothelial cancer. Time point of the sample: pretreatment peripheral blood. Measured with immunoSEQ multiplex PCR; TCRdb has only the in-frame clones, and not every one. This sample has 70,000 or so clones, with approximately 87% found just once. This sample comprised PBMCs, obtained around atezolizumab (anti-PD-L1) treatment. The receptors stem from a man between 65 and 85 years old with urothelial cancer.

The chain couples TRBV5-1 to TRBJ2-5, with 8 bases lining up with TRBD1. In germline, CDR1 is SGHRS, CDR2 YFSETQ. The CDR3 has 16 residues. The trim removed 2 bases at V and 1 base at J, leaving 7 bases unmatched. In DNA form, the CDR3 reads TGCGCCAGCAGCTTTGGAGCAACAGGGGGCCAAGAGACCCAGTACTTC. Its protein is CASSFGATGGQETQYF.

The chain couples TRBV7-9 to TRBJ1-2, with 7 positions matching TRBD1. The CDR3 is 14 residues long. Germline V CDR1 and CDR2: SEHNR, FQNEAQ (reference sequence). V lost 8 bases and J lost 6; bases outside the gene matches: 12. The CDR3 bases are TGTGCCAGCCTTGAAACTTCAGGGGGGAATGGCTACACCTTC. Translation: CASLETSGGNGYTF.

This clone was observed a few times. The chain joins TRBV2 to TRBJ1-2, with 7 bases lining up with TRBD1. Per germline, CDR1 SNHLY and CDR2 FYNNEI. The CDR3 is 13 amino acids. Germline trimming cut 4 bases from V and 8 bases from J; bases unmatched to any gene: 7. Here the CDR3 reads CASSATGAGGYTF. The CDR3 region has the DNA TGTGCCAGCAGTGCTACAGGGGCTGGAGGCTACACCTTC.

V usage is TRBV5-6 and J usage is TRBJ1-4; 10 nucleotides align to TRBD1. Germline V gene data show CDR1 as SGHDT and CDR2 as YYEEEE. CDR3 length: 17 residues. Germline trimming cut 3 bases from V and 7 bases from J; bases unmatched to any gene: 12. The CDR3, as DNA: TGTGCCAGCAGCTGTAGATTCGAGGGACAGGGGTGTGAAAAACTGTTTTTT. It encodes CASSCRFEGQGCEKLFF.

The count of this clone is one. The chain links TRBV18 to TRBJ1-1; D might be TRBD1 (6 bases). The CDR3 runs 14 residues. Trimming removed 9 bases at V and 5 bases at J, with 19 bases between. Looked up from germline, CDR1 is KGHSH and CDR2 is LQKENI. The CDR3 is CASRGQPSLTEAFF. The CDR3 DNA sequence: TGTGCCAGTCGGGGACAACCAAGCTTAACTGAAGCTTTCTTT.

CDR3 amino acids: CASRGQGPYEQYF. The CDR3 DNA reads TGTGCCAGCCGCGGACAGGGGCCGTACGAGCAGTACTTC. This rearrangement joins TRBV7-9 to TRBJ2-7; 9 nucleotides match TRBD1. There are 13 residues in the CDR3. In germline, CDR1 is SEHNR, CDR2 FQNEAQ (reference sequence). V shed 8 bases and J 4 bases; nucleotides not matched to a gene: 6.

This chain connects TRBV5-5 to TRBJ2-7, with 12 bases that match TRBD1. The CDR3 is 17 amino acids. Germline CDR1 and CDR2: SGHKS and YYEKEE (reference sequence). The J segment lost 4 bases and the V segment lost 4 bases, leaving 12 bases of the junction unmatched. CDR3 residues: CASSPRDRGRVEYEQYF. In DNA form, the CDR3 reads TGTGCCAGCAGCCCCCGGGACAGGGGGCGGGTAGAGTACGAGCAGTACTTC.

The rearrangement uses TRBV6-6 and TRBJ2-3; 8 bases align to TRBD2. The CDR3 covers 13 residues. Germline loops: CDR1 MNHNY, CDR2 SVGAGI (reference sequence). V was pared by 7 bases and J by 1 base, with 1 base of the junction left unmatched. CDR3 sequence reads: CASTGRGTDTQYF. The CDR3 DNA is TGTGCCAGCACCGGGAGGGGCACAGATACGCAGTATTTT.

The chain employs TRBV11-1 and TRBJ2-6; D unclear. Trimming pared 1 base from V and 0 bases from J, leaving 7 bases between. Looked up from germline, CDR1 is SGHAT and CDR2 is FQDESV (reference sequence). There are 16 residues in the CDR3. CDR3 sequence (DNA): TGTGCCAGCAGCTTAGTACAGCTCTCTGGGGCCAACGTCCTGACTTTC. Translated: CASSLVQLSGANVLTF.

The V call is TRBV5-1, the J call TRBJ2-5; TRBD1 matches 9 bases. Germline V gene data show CDR1 as SGHRS and CDR2 as YFSETQ. The V gene end was trimmed by 5 bases and the J gene end by 4 bases; junction bases not matched to a gene: 6. CDR3 length: 14 amino acids. CDR3 DNA sequence: TGCGCCAGCAGATCAACAGGGGGCCGAGAGACCCAGTACTTC. Translation gives CASRSTGGRETQYF.

The chain recombines TRBV29-1 with TRBJ2-2; 8 positions agree with TRBD1. In germline, CDR1 is SQVTM, CDR2 ANQGSEA. The CDR3 extends over 13 amino acids. With 6 bases clipped from V and 6 bases from J, the junction kept 6 bases outside the gene matches. As DNA, the CDR3 is TGCAGCGTAGGACAGGGAGGATCCGGGGAGCTGTTTTTT. This gives the protein CSVGQGGSGELFF.

This chain uses TRBV28 with TRBJ2-1; TRBD2 might be the D (8 bases). This CDR3 is 14 amino acids long. Per the germline V gene, CDR1 is MDHEN and CDR2 is SYDVKM. V was pared by 1 base and J by 10 bases, with 14 bases between. The CDR3 loop is CASSLLGLGGEQFF. The CDR3 DNA follows: TGTGCCAGCAGTTTATTGGGACTAGGGGGCGAGCAGTTCTTC.

The rearrangement links TRBV5-1 to TRBJ2-1; D gene unclear. The CDR3 consists of 15 residues. Trimming cost V 5 bases and J 7 bases, with 19 bases left between them. From germline, CDR1 is SGHRS and CDR2 YFSETQ. This CDR3 is CASSELGTIGNEQFF. The CDR3 DNA reads TGCGCCAGCAGTGAGCTCGGAACTATTGGGAATGAGCAGTTCTTC. Full variable domain (missing parts from reference TRBV5-1 and TRBJ2-1): KAGVTQTPRYLIKTRGQQVTLSCSPISGHRSVSWYQQTPGQGLQFLFEYFSETQRNKGNFPGRFSGRQFSNSRSEMNVSTLELGDSALYLCASSELGTIGNEQFFGPGTRLTVL.

The V call is TRBV28, the J call TRBJ2-1, with 11 bases matching TRBD1. The germline V gene has CDR1 MDHEN and CDR2 SYDVKM. The junction had 11 bases not matched to a gene; V was cut back by 6 bases and J by 7 bases. The CDR3 runs 16 residues. CDR3: CASSQRPGQGGNEQFF. The CDR3, as DNA: TGTGCCAGCAGCCAGAGGCCGGGACAGGGGGGGAATGAGCAGTTCTTC.

The V call is TRBV27, the J call TRBJ2-2, with D maybe TRBD1 (5 bases). V was trimmed by 3 bases and J by 2 bases, leaving 13 bases between them. The CDR3 runs 16 residues. Germline-derived CDR1 and CDR2 are MNHEY and SMNVEV (reference sequence). CDR3 residues: CASSFSQDLNTGELFF. The DNA of the CDR3 is TGTGCCAGCAGTTTTTCACAGGACCTCAACACCGGGGAGCTGTTTTTT.

This clone was seen a few times. V gene TRBV5-6 combines with J gene TRBJ2-5; D call uncertain. CDR1 and CDR2 from the germline V gene are SGHDT and YYEEEE. The CDR3 runs to 15 residues. Between the trimmed V and J ends, which lost 0 bases and 2 bases, there was a span of 11 bases. The CDR3 DNA follows: TGTGCCAGCAGCTTGGCCGGAGACGGACAAGAGACCCAGTACTTC. Protein product: CASSLAGDGQETQYF.

The chain combines TRBV28 with TRBJ2-1; 8 bases are shared with TRBD1. Germline V lookup: CDR1 MDHEN, CDR2 SYDVKM. The CDR3 has 15 residues. J was trimmed by 6 bases and V by 4 bases; bases with no gene match: 8. The CDR3 loop is CASSYGQGNRNEQFF. DNA of the CDR3: TGTGCCAGCAGTTATGGACAGGGTAACCGCAATGAGCAGTTCTTC.

V gene TRBV12-5 combines with J gene TRBJ1-1; 7 nucleotides match TRBD1. V dropped 4 bases and J dropped 1; count of bases not matched to a gene: 9. The CDR3 consists of 16 residues. Germline CDR1 reads LGHNT; CDR2 reads FRNRAP. Here the CDR3 reads CASGSRQGLWNTEAFF. CDR3 in DNA: TGTGCTAGTGGTTCACGACAGGGTCTGTGGAACACTGAAGCTTTCTTT.

V and J are TRBV10-3 and TRBJ2-5; maybe TRBD2 (5 bases). Trimming stripped 6 bases from V and 7 bases from J, with 12 bases between. The CDR3 has 12 amino acids. Germline V lookup: CDR1 ENHRY, CDR2 SYGVKD. DNA for the CDR3: TGTGCCATCAGGGACCCGGCGGGGACCCAGTACTTC. This gives the protein CAIRDPAGTQYF.

The J gene is TRBJ2-3, the V gene TRBV4-1; 8 bases fit TRBD2. Germline CDR1 reads MGHRA; CDR2 reads YSYEKL. The CDR3 extends over 17 amino acids. With 0 bases clipped from V and 4 bases from J, the junction kept 9 bases outside the gene matches. In nucleotides, the CDR3 is TGCGCCAGCAGCCAAGATACTAGCGGTCTAAAGGCAGATACGCAGTATTTT. This codes for CASSQDTSGLKADTQYF.

The genes are TRBV2 and TRBJ2-1, with a weak D call TRBD1 (6 bases). The CDR3 has 15 residues. The germline V gene has CDR1 SNHLY and CDR2 FYNNEI. Trimming took 7 bases from V and 1 from J, leaving 14 bases between them. The CDR3 bases are TGTGCCAGCATCTACAGGGATACGTCCTACAATGAGCAGTTCTTC. As protein: CASIYRDTSYNEQFF.